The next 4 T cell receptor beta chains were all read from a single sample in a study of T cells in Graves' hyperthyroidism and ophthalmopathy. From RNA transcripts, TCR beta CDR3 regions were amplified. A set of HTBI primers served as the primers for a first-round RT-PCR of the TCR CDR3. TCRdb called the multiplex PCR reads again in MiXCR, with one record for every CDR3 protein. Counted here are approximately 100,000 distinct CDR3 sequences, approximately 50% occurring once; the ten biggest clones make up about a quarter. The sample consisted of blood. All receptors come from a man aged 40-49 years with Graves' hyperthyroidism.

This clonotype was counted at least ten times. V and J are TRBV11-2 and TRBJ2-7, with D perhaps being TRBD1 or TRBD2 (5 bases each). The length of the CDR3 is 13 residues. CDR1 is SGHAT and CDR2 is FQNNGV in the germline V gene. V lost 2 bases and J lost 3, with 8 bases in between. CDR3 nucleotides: TGTGCCAGCAGCTTAACGGGACGCTACGAGCAGTACTTC. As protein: CASSLTGRYEQYF.

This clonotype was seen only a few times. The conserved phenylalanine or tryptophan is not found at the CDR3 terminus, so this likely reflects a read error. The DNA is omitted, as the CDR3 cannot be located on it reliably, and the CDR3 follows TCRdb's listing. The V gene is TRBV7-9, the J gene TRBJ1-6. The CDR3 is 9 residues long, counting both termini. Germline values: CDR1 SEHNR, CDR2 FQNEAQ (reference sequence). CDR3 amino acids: CASSSTYPS.

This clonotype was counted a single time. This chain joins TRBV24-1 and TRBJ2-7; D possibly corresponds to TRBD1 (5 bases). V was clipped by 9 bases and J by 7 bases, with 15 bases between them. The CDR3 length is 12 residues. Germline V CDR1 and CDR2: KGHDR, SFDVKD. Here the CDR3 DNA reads TGTGCCACCCAGGGATGGGGAATTGAGCAGTACTTC. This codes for CATQGWGIEQYF.

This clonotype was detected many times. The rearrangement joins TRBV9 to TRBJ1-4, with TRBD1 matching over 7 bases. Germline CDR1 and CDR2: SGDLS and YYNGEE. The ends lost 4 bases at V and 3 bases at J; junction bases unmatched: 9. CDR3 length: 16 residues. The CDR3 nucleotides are TGTGCCAGCAGCCCTTCGGGACAGCCTTCTAATGAAAAACTGTTTTTT. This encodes CASSPSGQPSNEKLFF.